These 3 T cell receptor beta chains were all obtained from the same sample, sequenced in a study of OX40 agonist ivuxolimab in advanced cancers. Produced via immunoSEQ multiplex PCR; TCRdb's table is partial and in-frame only. The sample lists roughly 80,000 clones, more than 75% occurring once. The sample here was CD4+ or CD8+ T cells sorted from blood, taken in a trial of the OX40 agonist ivuxolimab. These receptors were collected from an adult with an advanced solid tumor such as melanoma, head and neck, liver or kidney cancer.

The CDR3 DNA reads as TGTGCCAGGAACCCCGGGACAGGAGTTAACACCGGGGAGCTGTTTTTT. Its protein product is CARNPGTGVNTGELFF. J is TRBJ2-2 and V is TRBV5-8, with 8 positions matching TRBD1. Germline V gene sequence: CDR1 SGHTS, CDR2 YDEGEE. V lost 8 bases to trimming and J lost 2 bases; unmatched junction nucleotides: 11. CDR3 length: 16 amino acids.

This clone showed up just once. V is TRBV7-2 and J is TRBJ2-3; 9 positions agree with TRBD2. Germline V gives CDR1 SGHTA, CDR2 FQGNSA. The V gene end was trimmed by 1 base and the J gene end by 2 bases; junction bases not matched to a gene: 1. The length of the CDR3 is 15 residues. In nucleotides, the CDR3 is TGTGCCAGCAGCTTAGGCGGGGGGGACACAGATACGCAGTATTTT. Translating it yields CASSLGGGDTDTQYF.

The chain employs TRBV28 and TRBJ2-5; 7 bases are shared with TRBD2. The germline V gene has CDR1 MDHEN and CDR2 SYDVKM. The V and J ends lost 0 bases and 5 bases, in that order; junction bases with no gene match: 12. This CDR3 comprises 17 residues. In DNA, the CDR3 is TGTGCCAGCAGTTTATGGACTCCTAGCGGAGCAAGCGAGACCCAGTACTTC. Translating it yields CASSLWTPSGASETQYF.